One and the same sample provided the 9 T cell receptor beta chains below, sequenced in a study of T-cell memory formation after mild COVID-19. In TCRdb, the 5' RACE reads were re-called with MiXCR into one record per CDR3 protein. The table includes 250,000 to 300,000 distinct CDR3 sequences, roughly 17% detected once. The sequencing input was PBMCs or a T cell subset sorted from them (not recorded which). These receptors originate from a man aged 18 to 35 who had mild COVID-19 (a few samples of this study predate the infection). Cell type and time point are not known.

This chain joins TRBV15 and TRBJ1-5; tentative D call: TRBD1 (6 bases). CDR1 is LNHNV and CDR2 is YYDKDF in the germline V gene (reference sequence). The CDR3 covers 15 residues. V was cut by 0 bases and J by 5 bases, with 11 bases left in between. This chain's CDR3 is CATSRDWDNYQPQHF. CDR3 nucleotides: TGTGCCACCAGCAGAGATTGGGACAATTATCAGCCCCAGCATTTT.

This clonotype showed up many times. The J gene is TRBJ2-3, the V gene TRBV20-1; no reliable D call. CDR1 DFQATT and CDR2 SNEGSKA come from the germline V gene (reference sequence). V lost 2 bases to trimming and J lost 1 base, with 7 bases between them. The CDR3 length is 13 residues. CDR3 residues: CSARTSGTDTQYF. The CDR3 coding sequence is TGCAGTGCTAGAACTTCCGGCACAGATACGCAGTATTTT.

There are a few counts of this clonotype. V usage is TRBV10-3 and J usage is TRBJ2-2; TRBD1 matches at 7 bases. Germline V CDR1 and CDR2: ENHRY, SYGVKD. Trimming took 3 bases from V and 3 from J; bases not matched to a gene: 4. The CDR3 length is 15 residues. CDR3: CAISDGQDYTGELFF. For the CDR3, the DNA is TGTGCCATCAGTGATGGACAGGATTACACCGGGGAGCTGTTTTTT.

This chain connects TRBV5-5 to TRBJ1-3; D unclear. Trimming shortened V by 3 bases and J by 0 bases, and 13 bases separated the two germline ends. The CDR3 loop spans 16 amino acids. The germline gives CDR1 SGHKS, CDR2 YYEKEE (reference sequence). CDR3 in DNA: TGTGCCAGCAGCTACATTGCCCGGAACTCTGGAAACACCATATATTTT. Protein product: CASSYIARNSGNTIYF.

The chain employs TRBV4-1 and TRBJ2-7; TRBD1 matches 7 bases. This CDR3 region has 15 residues. CDR1 MGHRA and CDR2 YSYEKL come from the germline V gene. The V gene end was trimmed by 4 bases and the J gene end by 0 bases; junction bases not matched to a gene: 6. The CDR3 reads CASSPSQGNSYEQYF. Here the CDR3 DNA reads TGCGCCAGCAGCCCTTCACAGGGGAACTCCTACGAGCAGTACTTC.

This clonotype showed up just a few times. This chain joins TRBV2 and TRBJ1-1, with D uncertain. The germline CDR1 and CDR2 sequences are SNHLY and FYNNEI. The V gene lost 11 bases and the J gene lost 3 bases, with 16 bases spanning the gap. The CDR3 sequence is 13 residues long. The CDR3 sequence: CAGSGRWDTEAFF. The DNA for the CDR3 is TGTGCCGGAAGTGGTCGATGGGACACTGAAGCTTTCTTT.

The CDR3 DNA sequence: TGCGCCAGCAGCTTGGTACCGACAGGGGGATCAAACGAGCAGTACTTC. This sequence encodes CASSLVPTGGSNEQYF. The rearrangement links TRBV5-1 to TRBJ2-7, with 9 bases lining up with TRBD1. With V trimmed by 0 bases and J by 5 bases, 9 bases remained unmatched. Germline CDR1 SGHRS, CDR2 YFSETQ. This CDR3 spans 16 amino acids.

This clonotype occurred a few times. Written as DNA, the CDR3 is TGCAGTGCTAGAGATCACGAGAGGGCCCCTCAAGAGACCCAGTACTTC. Its protein is CSARDHERAPQETQYF. The chain carries TRBV20-1 and TRBJ2-5; the D gene is possibly TRBD2 (5 bases). Trimming removed 0 bases at V and 2 bases at J, with 16 bases between. The CDR3 is 16 residues long. The germline gives CDR1 DFQATT, CDR2 SNEGSKA (reference sequence).

The rearrangement joins TRBV29-1 to TRBJ1-1; possibly TRBD1 for D (6 bases). With 7 bases removed from V and 0 bases from J, the gap between germline ends came to 6 bases. From germline, CDR1 is SQVTM and CDR2 ANQGSEA. The CDR3 is 11 residues long. The CDR3 DNA follows: TGCAGCGGGGACATGAACACTGAAGCTTTCTTT. Translating gives CSGDMNTEAFF.